This T cell receptor (beta chain) was retrieved from a study of cytomegalovirus exposure and HLA in healthy donors. The CDR3 is 14 amino acids. The germline V gene encodes CDR1 SGHRS and CDR2 YFSETQ. V dropped 0 bases and J dropped 7 bases, with 11 bases sitting between them. Vbeta (60) and Jbeta (13) primers were used in the PCR. Measured with immunoSEQ multiplex PCR; TCRdb has only the in-frame clones, and not every one. This repertoire shows about 130,000 clones, 80% found once; its top ten account for 1%. The sequence was collected from a man in his forties in good health and CMV-seronegative. The genes are TRBV5-1 and TRBJ1-5; D possibly corresponds to TRBD1 (5 bases). Sequenced input: PBMCs. CDR3 loop: CASSLAGGGQPQHF. The CDR3 nucleotides read TGCGCCAGCAGCTTGGCGGGGGGTGGCCAGCCCCAGCATTTT.